This TCR beta chain came from a study of T cell repertoires in cytomegalovirus infection. On the study more broadly: Both recently identified HLA-C-restricted and well-studied HLA-B-restricted CMV epitopes were used in the study. Both CMV infection and a matching HLA type were indicated by public TCR beta signatures. Study results and limitations: Totalled public TCR beta family frequency picked out people who carried CMV plus the relevant HLA. The response measured ex vivo was dominated by TCR beta clonotypes (HLA-C-restricted and CMV-specific).

TCRdb reprocessed the reads with MiXCR, giving one entry per CDR3 protein. The data contain 700,000 to 850,000 distinct CDR3 sequences, approximately 32% of them seen just once; the ten biggest clones take up approximately 13%. With respect to this clonotype: What it recognizes is unknown.

V was cut by 6 bases and J by 3 bases, with 15 bases left in between. The CDR3 spans 14 residues. Germline lookup yields CDR1 DFQATT and CDR2 SNEGSKA (reference sequence). Source: cultured CD8+ T cells from PBMCs, taken from culture after CMV antigen stimulation. V usage is TRBV20-1 and J usage is TRBJ1-5, with a tentative D call TRBD1 (6 bases). The clonotype was recovered from a human donor in good health (CMV status not recorded). Some clones in this sample may be carry-over from other donors' samples. The CDR3 DNA reads as TGCAGTGCAACTAAAGGACAGTACAATCAGCCCCAGCATTTT. Translation: CSATKGQYNQPQHF.